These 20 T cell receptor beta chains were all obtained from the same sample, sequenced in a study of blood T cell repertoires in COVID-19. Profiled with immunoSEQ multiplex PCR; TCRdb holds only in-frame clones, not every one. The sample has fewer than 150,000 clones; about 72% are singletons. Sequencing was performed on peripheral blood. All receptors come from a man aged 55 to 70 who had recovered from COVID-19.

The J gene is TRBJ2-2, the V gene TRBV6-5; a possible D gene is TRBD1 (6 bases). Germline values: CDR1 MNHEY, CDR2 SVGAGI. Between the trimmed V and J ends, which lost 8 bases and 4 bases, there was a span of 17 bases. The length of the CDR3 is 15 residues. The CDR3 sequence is CASCWSRGRTGELFF. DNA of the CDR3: TGTGCCAGCTGCTGGTCCAGGGGCCGCACCGGGGAGCTGTTTTTT.

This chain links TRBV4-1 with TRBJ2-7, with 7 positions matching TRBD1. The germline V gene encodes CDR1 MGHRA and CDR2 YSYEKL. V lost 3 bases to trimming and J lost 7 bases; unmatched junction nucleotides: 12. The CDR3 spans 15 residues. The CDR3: CASSHLERRGREQYF. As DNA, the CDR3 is TGCGCCAGCAGCCACCTAGAGCGCAGGGGGAGAGAGCAGTACTTC.

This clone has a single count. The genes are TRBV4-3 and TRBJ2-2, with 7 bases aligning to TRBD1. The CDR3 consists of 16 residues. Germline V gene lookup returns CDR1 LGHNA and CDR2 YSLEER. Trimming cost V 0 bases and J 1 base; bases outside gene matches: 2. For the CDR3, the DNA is TGCGCCAGCAGCCAAGAGACAGGGAAGAACACCGGGGAGCTGTTTTTT. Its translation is CASSQETGKNTGELFF.

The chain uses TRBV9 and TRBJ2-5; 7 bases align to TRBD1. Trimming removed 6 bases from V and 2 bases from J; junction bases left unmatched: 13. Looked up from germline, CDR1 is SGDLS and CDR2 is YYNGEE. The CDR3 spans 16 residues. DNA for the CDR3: TGTGCCAGCACTGCGACAGGGTTCGGATTTCAAGAGACCCAGTACTTC. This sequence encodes CASTATGFGFQETQYF.

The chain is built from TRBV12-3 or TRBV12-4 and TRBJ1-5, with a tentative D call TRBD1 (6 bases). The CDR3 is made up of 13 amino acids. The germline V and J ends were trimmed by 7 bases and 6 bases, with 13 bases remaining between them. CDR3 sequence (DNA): TGTGCCAGCACTCCCTCCAGGGGTCAGCCCCAGCATTTT. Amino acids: CASTPSRGQPQHF.

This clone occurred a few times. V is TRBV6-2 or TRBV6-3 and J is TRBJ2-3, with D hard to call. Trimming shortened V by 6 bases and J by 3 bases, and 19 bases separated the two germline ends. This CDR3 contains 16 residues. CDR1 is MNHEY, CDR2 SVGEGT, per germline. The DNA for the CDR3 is TGTGCCAGCAGCTTCTTGACCCTGACCAGGACAGATACGCAGTATTTT. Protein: CASSFLTLTRTDTQYF.

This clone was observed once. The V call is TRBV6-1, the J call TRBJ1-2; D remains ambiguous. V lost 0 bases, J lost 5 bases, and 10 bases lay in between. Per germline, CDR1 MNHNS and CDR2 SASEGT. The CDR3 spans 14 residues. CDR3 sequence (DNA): TGTGCCAGCAGTGAAGCTGGGCAGGTTTATGGCTACACCTTC. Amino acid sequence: CASSEAGQVYGYTF.

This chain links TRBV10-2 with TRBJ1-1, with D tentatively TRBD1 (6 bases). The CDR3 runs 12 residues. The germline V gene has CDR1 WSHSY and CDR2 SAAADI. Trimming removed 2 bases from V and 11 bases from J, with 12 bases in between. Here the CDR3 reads CASSETGGRAFF. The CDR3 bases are TGCGCCAGCAGTGAGACGGGGGGCAGGGCTTTCTTT.

The CDR3 sequence is CASTGTSGGGGELFF. CDR3 DNA: TGCGCCAGCACCGGGACTAGCGGAGGTGGCGGGGAGCTGTTTTTT. The gene calls are TRBV5-1 and TRBJ2-2; 11 nucleotides match TRBD2. There are 15 residues in the CDR3. V lost 6 bases and J lost 7; bases outside the gene matches: 8. From germline, CDR1 is SGHRS and CDR2 YFSETQ.

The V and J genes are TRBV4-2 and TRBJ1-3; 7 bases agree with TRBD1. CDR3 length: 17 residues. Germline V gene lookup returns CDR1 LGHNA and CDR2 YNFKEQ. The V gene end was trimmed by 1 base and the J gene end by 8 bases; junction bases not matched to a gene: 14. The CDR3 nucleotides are TGTGCCAGCAGCCAAGTCGGGCTGACAGGGAATGGGTACACCATATATTTT. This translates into CASSQVGLTGNGYTIYF.

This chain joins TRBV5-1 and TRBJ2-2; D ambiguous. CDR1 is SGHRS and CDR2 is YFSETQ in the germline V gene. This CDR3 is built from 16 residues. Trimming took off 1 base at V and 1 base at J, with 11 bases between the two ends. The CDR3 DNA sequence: TGCGCCAGCAGCTTGTTTACGCACAAGAACACCGGGGAGCTGTTTTTT. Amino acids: CASSLFTHKNTGELFF.

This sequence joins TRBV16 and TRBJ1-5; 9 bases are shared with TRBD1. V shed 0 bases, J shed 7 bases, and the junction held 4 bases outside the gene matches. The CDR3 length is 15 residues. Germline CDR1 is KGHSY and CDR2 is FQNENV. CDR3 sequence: CASSQSGQGRQPQHF. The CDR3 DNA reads TGTGCCAGCAGCCAATCTGGACAGGGGCGGCAGCCCCAGCATTTT.

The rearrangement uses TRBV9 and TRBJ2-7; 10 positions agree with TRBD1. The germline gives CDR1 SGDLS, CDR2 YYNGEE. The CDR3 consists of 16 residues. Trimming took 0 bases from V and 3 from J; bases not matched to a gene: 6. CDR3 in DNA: TGTGCCAGCAGCGTAGGACAAGGGACAGGGGTCTACGAGCAGTACTTC. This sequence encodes CASSVGQGTGVYEQYF.

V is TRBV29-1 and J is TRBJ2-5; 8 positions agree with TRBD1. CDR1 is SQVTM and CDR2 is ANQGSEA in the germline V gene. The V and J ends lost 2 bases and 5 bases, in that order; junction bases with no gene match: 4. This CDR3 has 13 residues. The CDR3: CSVEKTGGETQYF. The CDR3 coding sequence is TGCAGCGTTGAAAAAACAGGGGGGGAGACCCAGTACTTC.

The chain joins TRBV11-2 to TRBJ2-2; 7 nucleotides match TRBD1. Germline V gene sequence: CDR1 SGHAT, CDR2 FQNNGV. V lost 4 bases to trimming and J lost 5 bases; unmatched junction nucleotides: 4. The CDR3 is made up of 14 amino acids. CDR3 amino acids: CASSYKQGTGELFF. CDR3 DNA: TGTGCCAGCAGCTATAAACAGGGGACCGGGGAGCTGTTTTTT.

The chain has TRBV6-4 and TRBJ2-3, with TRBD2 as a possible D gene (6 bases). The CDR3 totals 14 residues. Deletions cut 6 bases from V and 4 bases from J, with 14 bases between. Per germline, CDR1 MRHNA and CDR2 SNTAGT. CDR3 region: CASSLGGGADTQYF. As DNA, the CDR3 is TGTGCCAGCAGCCTAGGAGGCGGGGCAGATACGCAGTATTTT.

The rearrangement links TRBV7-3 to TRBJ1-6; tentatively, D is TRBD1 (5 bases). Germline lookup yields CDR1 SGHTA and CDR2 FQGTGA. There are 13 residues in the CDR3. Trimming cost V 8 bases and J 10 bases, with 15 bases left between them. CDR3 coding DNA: TGTGCCAGCGGACGACAGCAGGGATCACCCCTCCACTTT. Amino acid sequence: CASGRQQGSPLHF.

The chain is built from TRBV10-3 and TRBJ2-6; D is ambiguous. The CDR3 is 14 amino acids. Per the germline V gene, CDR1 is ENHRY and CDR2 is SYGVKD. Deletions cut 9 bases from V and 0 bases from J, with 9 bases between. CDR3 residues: CAISEFSGANVLTF. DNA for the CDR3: TGTGCCATATCTGAGTTCTCTGGGGCCAACGTCCTGACTTTC.

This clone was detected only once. The CDR3 coding sequence is TGTGCCAGCAGTGAGGGGACAGGGGGAAACACCATATATTTT. This encodes CASSEGTGGNTIYF. V and J are TRBV2 and TRBJ1-3; TRBD1 agrees at 9 bases. J was trimmed by 4 bases and V by 3 bases; bases with no gene match: 1. The CDR3 runs 14 residues. The germline CDR1 and CDR2 sequences are SNHLY and FYNNEI. Filled out from reference TRBV2 and TRBJ1-3, the complete variable domain reads EPEVTQTPSHQVTQMGQEVILRCVPISNHLYFYWYRQILGQKVEFLVSFYNNEISEKSEIFDDQFSVERPDGSNFTLKIRSTKLEDSAMYFCASSEGTGGNTIYFGEGSWLTVV.

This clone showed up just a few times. The CDR3, as DNA: TGTGCCAGTAGTAAAGGGACAGTCGGGAACACTGAAGCTTTCTTT. Translated, it gives CASSKGTVGNTEAFF. The chain has TRBV19 and TRBJ1-1; 7 bases fit TRBD1. Germline CDR1 and CDR2: LNHDA and SQIVND (reference sequence). The CDR3 length is 15 residues. J gave up 1 base and V 4 bases, and 6 bases lay outside the gene matches. The variable domain in full, with the rest retrieved from reference TRBV19 and TRBJ1-1, is DGGITQSPKYLFRKEGQNVTLSCEQNLNHDAMYWYRQDPGQGLRLIYYSQIVNDFQKGDIAEGYSVSREKKESFPLTVTSAQKNPTAFYLCASSKGTVGNTEAFFGQGTRLTVV.